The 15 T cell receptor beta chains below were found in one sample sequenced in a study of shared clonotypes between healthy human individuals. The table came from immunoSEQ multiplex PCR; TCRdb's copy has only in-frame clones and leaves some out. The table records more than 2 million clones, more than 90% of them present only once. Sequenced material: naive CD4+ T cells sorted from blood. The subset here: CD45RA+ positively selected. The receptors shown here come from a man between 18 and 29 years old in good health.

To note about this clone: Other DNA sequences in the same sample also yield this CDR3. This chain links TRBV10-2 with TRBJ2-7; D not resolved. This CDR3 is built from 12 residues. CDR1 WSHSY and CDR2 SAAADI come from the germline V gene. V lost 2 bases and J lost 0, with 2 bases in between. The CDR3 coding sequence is TGCGCCAGCAGTGAGCTCTCCTACGAGCAGTACTTC. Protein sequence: CASSELSYEQYF.

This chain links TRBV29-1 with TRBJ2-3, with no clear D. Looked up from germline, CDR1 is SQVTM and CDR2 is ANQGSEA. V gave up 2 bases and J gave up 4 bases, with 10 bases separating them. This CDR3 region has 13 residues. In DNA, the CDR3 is TGCAGCGTTGAATGGGGTGCCTCAGATACGCAGTATTTT. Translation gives CSVEWGASDTQYF.

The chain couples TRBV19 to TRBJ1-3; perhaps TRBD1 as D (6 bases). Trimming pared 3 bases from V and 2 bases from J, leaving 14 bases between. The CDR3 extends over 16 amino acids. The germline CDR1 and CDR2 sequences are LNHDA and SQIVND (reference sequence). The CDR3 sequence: CASSMSPGGPGNTIYF. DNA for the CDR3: TGTGCCAGTAGTATGTCCCCCGGGGGGCCTGGAAACACCATATATTTT.

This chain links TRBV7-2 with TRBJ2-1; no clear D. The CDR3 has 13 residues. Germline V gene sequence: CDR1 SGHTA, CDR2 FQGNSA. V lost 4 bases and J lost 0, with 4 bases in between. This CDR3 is CASSSPSYNEQFF. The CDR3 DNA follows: TGTGCCAGCAGCTCCCCCTCCTACAATGAGCAGTTCTTC.

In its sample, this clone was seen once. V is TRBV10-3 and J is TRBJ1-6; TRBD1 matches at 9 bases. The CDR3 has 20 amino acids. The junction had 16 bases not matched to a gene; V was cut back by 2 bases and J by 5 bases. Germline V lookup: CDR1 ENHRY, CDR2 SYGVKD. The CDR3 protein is CAISEPGQGFFAINNSPLHF. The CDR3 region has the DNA TGTGCCATCAGTGAGCCGGGACAGGGTTTTTTCGCAATCAATAATTCACCCCTCCACTTT.

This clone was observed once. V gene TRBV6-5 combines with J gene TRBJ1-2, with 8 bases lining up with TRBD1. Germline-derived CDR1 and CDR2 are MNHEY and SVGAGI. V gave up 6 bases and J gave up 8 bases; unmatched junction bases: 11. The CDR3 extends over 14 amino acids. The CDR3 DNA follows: TGTGCCAGCAGCTCATCTCAGGGGGCGCGAGGCTACACCTTC. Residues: CASSSSQGARGYTF.

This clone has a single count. For the CDR3, the DNA is TGTGCCAGCAGTCTAACAGCGGATAGAAACAATGAGCAGTTCTTC. Translated: CASSLTADRNNEQFF. This rearrangement joins TRBV27 to TRBJ2-1, with a possible D match to TRBD2 (5 bases). Trimming stripped 5 bases from V and 5 bases from J, with 16 bases between. This CDR3 contains 15 residues. Germline V lookup: CDR1 MNHEY, CDR2 SMNVEV (reference sequence).

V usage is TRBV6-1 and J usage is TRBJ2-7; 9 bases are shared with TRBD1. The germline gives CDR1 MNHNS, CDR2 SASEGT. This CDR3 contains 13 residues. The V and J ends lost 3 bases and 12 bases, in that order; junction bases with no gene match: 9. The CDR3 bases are TGTGCCAGCAGTGATACCCATGGGACAGGGCGGTACTTC. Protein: CASSDTHGTGRYF.

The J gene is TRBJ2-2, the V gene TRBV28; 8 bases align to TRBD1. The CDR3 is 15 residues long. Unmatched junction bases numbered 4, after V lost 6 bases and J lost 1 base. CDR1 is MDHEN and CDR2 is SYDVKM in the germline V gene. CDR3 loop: CASRWDRQNTGELFF. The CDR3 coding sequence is TGTGCCAGCAGGTGGGACAGGCAGAACACCGGGGAGCTGTTTTTT.

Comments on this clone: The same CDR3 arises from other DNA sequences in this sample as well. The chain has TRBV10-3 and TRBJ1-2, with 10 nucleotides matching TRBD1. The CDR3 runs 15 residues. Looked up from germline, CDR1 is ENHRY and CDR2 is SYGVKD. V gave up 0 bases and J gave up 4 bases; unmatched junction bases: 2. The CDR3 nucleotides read TGTGCCATCAGTGAGTCGACAGGGGGCGGCTATGGCTACACCTTC. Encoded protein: CAISESTGGGYGYTF.

The CDR3 bases are TGTGCCAGCAGCTTACTAGCCAACAGGGAAGGGGCCTACGAGCAGTACTTC. It translates to CASSLLANREGAYEQYF. The V gene is TRBV7-9, the J gene TRBJ2-7; TRBD1 is a possible D gene (6 bases). Per the germline V gene, CDR1 is SEHNR and CDR2 is FQNEAQ (reference sequence). There are 17 residues in the CDR3. Trimming removed 2 bases from V and 2 bases from J, with 19 bases in between.

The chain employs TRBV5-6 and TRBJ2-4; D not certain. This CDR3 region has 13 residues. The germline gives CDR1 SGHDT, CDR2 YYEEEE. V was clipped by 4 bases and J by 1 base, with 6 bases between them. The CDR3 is CASSPMAKNIQYF. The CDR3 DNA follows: TGTGCCAGCAGCCCGATGGCCAAAAACATTCAGTACTTC.

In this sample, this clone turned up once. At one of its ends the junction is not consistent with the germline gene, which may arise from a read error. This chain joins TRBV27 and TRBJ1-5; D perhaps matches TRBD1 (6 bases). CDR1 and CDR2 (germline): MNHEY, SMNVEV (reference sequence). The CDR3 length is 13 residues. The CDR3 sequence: CASGFTGPQPQHF. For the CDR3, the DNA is TGTGCCAGCGGTTTTACAGGGCCTCAGCCCCAGCATTTT.

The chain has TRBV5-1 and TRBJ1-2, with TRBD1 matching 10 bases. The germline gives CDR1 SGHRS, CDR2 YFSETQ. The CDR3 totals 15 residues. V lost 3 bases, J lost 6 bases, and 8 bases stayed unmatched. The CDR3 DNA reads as TGCGCCAGCAGCTCCACACCGGACAGGGGGGATGGCTACACCTTC. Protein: CASSSTPDRGDGYTF.

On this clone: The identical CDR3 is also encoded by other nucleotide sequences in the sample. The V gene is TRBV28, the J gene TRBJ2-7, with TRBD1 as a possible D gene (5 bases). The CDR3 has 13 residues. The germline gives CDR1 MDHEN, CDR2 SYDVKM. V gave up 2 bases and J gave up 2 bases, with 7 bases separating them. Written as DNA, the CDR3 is TGTGCCAGCAGTTTAGCAGGGCCCTACGAGCAGTACTTC. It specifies CASSLAGPYEQYF. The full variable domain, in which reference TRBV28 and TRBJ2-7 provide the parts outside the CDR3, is DVKVTQSSRYLVKRTGEKVFLECVQDMDHENMFWYRQDPGLGLRLIYFSYDVKMKEKGDIPEGYSVSREKKERFSLILESASTNQTSMYLCASSLAGPYEQYFGPGTRLTVT.